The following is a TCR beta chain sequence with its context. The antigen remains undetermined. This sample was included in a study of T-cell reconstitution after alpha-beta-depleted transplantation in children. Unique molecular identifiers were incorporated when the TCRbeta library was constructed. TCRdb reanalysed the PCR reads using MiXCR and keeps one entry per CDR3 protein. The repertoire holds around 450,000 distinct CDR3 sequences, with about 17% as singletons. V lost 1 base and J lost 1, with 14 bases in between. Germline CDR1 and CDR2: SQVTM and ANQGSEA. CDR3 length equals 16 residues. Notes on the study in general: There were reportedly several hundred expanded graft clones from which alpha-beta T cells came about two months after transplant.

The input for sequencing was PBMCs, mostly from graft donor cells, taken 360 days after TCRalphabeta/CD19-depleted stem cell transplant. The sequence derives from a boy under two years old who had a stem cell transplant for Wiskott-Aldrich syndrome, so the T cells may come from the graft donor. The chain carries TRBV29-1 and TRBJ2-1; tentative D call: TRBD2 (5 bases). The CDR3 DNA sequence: TGCAGCGTTGAAGGGAGGAGAGCTAGGTCCTACAATGAGCAGTTCTTC. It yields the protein CSVEGRRARSYNEQFF.